This entry is about one T cell receptor (beta chain). The sample originates from a study of OX40 agonist ivuxolimab in advanced cancers. Sequencing was performed with immunoSEQ multiplex PCR; in TCRdb, only in-frame clones are kept and a portion is missing. This sample has fewer than 50,000 clones, with approximately 86% found just once. The sample here was CD4+ or CD8+ T cells sorted from blood, taken in a trial of the OX40 agonist ivuxolimab. The receptor was isolated from an adult with an advanced solid tumor such as melanoma, head and neck, liver or kidney cancer.

CDR3 nucleotide sequence: TGTGCCAGCAGTGAATCTGGAGCAGTTAACTATGGCTACACCTTC. Translation gives CASSESGAVNYGYTF. The chain uses TRBV25-1 and TRBJ1-2; D is undetermined. The ends were cut back, 1 base at V and 1 base at J, with 10 bases in the middle. From germline, CDR1 is MGHDK and CDR2 SYGVNS. This CDR3 is built from 15 residues.